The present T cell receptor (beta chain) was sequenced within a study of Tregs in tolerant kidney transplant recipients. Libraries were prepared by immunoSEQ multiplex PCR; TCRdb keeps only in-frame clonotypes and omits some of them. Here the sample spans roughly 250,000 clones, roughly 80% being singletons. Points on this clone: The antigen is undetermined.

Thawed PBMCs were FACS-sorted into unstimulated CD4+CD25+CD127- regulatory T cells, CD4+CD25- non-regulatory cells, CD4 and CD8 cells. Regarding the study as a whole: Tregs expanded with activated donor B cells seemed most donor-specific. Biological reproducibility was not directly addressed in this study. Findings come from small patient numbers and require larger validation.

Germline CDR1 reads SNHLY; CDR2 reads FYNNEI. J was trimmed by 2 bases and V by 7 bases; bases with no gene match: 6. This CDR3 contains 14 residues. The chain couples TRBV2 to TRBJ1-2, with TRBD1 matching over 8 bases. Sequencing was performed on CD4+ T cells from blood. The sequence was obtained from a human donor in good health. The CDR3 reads CASKGQALNYGYTF. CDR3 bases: TGTGCCAGCAAGGGACAGGCGTTAAACTATGGCTACACCTTC.